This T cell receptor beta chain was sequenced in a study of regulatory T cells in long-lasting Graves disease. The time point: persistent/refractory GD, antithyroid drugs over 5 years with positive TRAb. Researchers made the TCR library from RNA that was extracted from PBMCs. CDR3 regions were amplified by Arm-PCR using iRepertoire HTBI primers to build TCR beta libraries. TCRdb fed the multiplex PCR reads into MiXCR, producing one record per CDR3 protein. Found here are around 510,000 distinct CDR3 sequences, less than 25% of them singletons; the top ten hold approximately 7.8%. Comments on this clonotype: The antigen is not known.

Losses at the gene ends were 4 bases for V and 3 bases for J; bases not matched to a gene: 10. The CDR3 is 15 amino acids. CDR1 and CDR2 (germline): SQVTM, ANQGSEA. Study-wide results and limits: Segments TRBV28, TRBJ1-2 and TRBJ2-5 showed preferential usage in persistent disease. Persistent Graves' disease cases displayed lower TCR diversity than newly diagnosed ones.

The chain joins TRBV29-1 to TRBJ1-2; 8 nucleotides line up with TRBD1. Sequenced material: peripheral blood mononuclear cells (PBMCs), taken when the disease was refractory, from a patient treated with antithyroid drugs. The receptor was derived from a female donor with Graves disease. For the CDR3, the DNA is TGCAGCGTTGTGGACCTGGACAGGGATGACTATGGCTACACCTTC. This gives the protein CSVVDLDRDDYGYTF.